This passage covers 13 T cell receptor beta chains from one sample sequenced in a study of OX40 agonist ivuxolimab in advanced cancers. Libraries were prepared through the immunoSEQ multiplex PCR assay. TCRdb stores this immuneACCESS table with in-frame sequences only. Part of the clones is absent; in the studies checked, under half of the shortfall reflects unresolved V genes, and no reason is known for the rest. This sample gives about 24,000 clones in total; around 85% of them show up just once. The top ten clones comprise 16% of the sample. The specimen was CD4+ or CD8+ T cells sorted from blood, collected in a trial of the OX40 agonist ivuxolimab. The receptors originated from an adult with an advanced solid tumor such as melanoma, head and neck, liver or kidney cancer.

CDR3 residues: CASSVWDRAHEQYF. CDR3 sequence (DNA): TGTGCCAGCAGCGTGTGGGACAGGGCTCACGAGCAGTACTTC. The chain links TRBV9 to TRBJ2-7; TRBD1 matches 9 bases. CDR1 is SGDLS, CDR2 YYNGEE, per germline. V dropped 2 bases and J dropped 5; count of bases not matched to a gene: 5. CDR3 size: 14 residues.

This chain uses TRBV18 with TRBJ1-3; D gene unclear. Germline V gives CDR1 KGHSH, CDR2 LQKENI. The CDR3 has 15 amino acids. Trimming took 4 bases from V and 0 from J, leaving 10 bases between them. The CDR3 region has the DNA TGTGCCAGCTCACAAACGGGGATCTCTGGAAACACCATATATTTT. Residues: CASSQTGISGNTIYF.

V gene TRBV4-3 combines with J gene TRBJ2-2, with 13 bases fitting TRBD2. Looked up from germline, CDR1 is LGHNA and CDR2 is YSLEER. After removal of 1 base from V and 6 bases from J, the junction contained 8 bases not matched to a gene. This CDR3 has 18 residues. The CDR3: CASSQAGLAGRGAGELFF. CDR3 nucleotide sequence: TGCGCCAGCAGCCAAGCGGGACTAGCGGGACGGGGTGCCGGGGAGCTGTTTTTT.

The V and J genes are TRBV9 and TRBJ2-2; tentative D call: TRBD1 (5 bases). The CDR3 has 17 amino acids. The germline gives CDR1 SGDLS, CDR2 YYNGEE. Trimming left V 3 bases short and J 3 bases short, with 18 bases between. This chain's CDR3 is CASSGAVGQSYTGELFF. CDR3 nucleotide sequence: TGTGCCAGCAGCGGTGCCGTCGGACAAAGCTACACCGGGGAGCTGTTTTTT.

V gene TRBV7-6 combines with J gene TRBJ2-3; TRBD2 matches 12 bases. CDR3 length equals 16 residues. The trim removed 2 bases at V and 2 bases at J, leaving 2 bases unmatched. From germline, CDR1 is SGHVS and CDR2 FNYEAQ. Here the CDR3 DNA reads TGTGCCAGCAGCTTAACTAGCGGGGGGATCACAGATACGCAGTATTTT. As protein: CASSLTSGGITDTQYF.

This chain uses TRBV19 with TRBJ2-3; 7 nucleotides align to TRBD1. Germline CDR1 is LNHDA and CDR2 is SQIVND (reference sequence). V dropped 3 bases and J dropped 4; count of bases not matched to a gene: 16. CDR3 length equals 18 residues. CDR3 sequence (DNA): TGTGCCAGTAGTATTGGGCGCCGCAGGGACAGACGATCAGATACGCAGTATTTT. It encodes CASSIGRRRDRRSDTQYF.

The chain uses TRBV7-9 and TRBJ2-1; TRBD2 matches 9 bases. V was pared by 5 bases and J by 7 bases, with 9 bases of the junction left unmatched. The CDR3 length is 15 residues. Per germline, CDR1 SEHNR and CDR2 FQNEAQ (reference sequence). The CDR3 DNA follows: TGTGCCAGCAGCCTAGGAGCGGGAGGTCGGAATGAGCAGTTCTTC. This gives the protein CASSLGAGGRNEQFF.

Here the CDR3 DNA reads TGTGCCAGCAGCTATGAGGACAGAACTTACGAGCAGTACTTC. It translates to CASSYEDRTYEQYF. The chain couples TRBV11-1 to TRBJ2-7; D is possibly TRBD1 (6 bases). Trimming shortened V by 4 bases and J by 4 bases, and 14 bases separated the two germline ends. The V gene's germline CDR1 is SGHAT and CDR2 FQDESV (reference sequence). The length of the CDR3 is 14 residues.

The gene calls are TRBV27 and TRBJ2-3, with D maybe TRBD1 (5 bases). This CDR3 contains 14 residues. Germline CDR1 MNHEY, CDR2 SMNVEV (reference sequence). Trimming removed 3 bases from V and 2 bases from J, with 9 bases in between. This CDR3 is CASSFGRDTDTQYF. The CDR3 DNA reads as TGTGCCAGCAGTTTCGGCAGGGACACAGATACGCAGTATTTT.

This clone is a singleton in its sample. Germline is not matched at one junction end, which may reflect a read error. The genes are TRBV13 and TRBJ1-2; D may be TRBD1 (5 bases). This CDR3 has 12 residues. Germline lookup yields CDR1 PRHDT and CDR2 FYEKMQ (reference sequence). This CDR3 reads CASSLGLAQGLF. The CDR3 DNA sequence: TGTGCCAGCAGCTTAGGCCTGGCGCAGGGCCTATTC.

This clone is a singleton in its sample. This chain uses TRBV25-1 with TRBJ1-3, with TRBD1 matching over 9 bases. The CDR3 covers 14 residues. In germline, CDR1 is MGHDK, CDR2 SYGVNS. The V gene end was trimmed by 7 bases and the J gene end by 7 bases; junction bases not matched to a gene: 8. CDR3 sequence reads: CASTGTGQRNTIYF. The CDR3, as DNA: TGTGCCAGCACCGGGACAGGGCAAAGGAACACCATATATTTT.

The V call is TRBV7-6, the J call TRBJ2-1; perhaps TRBD2 as D (7 bases). CDR1 and CDR2 (germline): SGHVS, FNYEAQ. Trimming shortened V by 5 bases and J by 10 bases, and 15 bases separated the two germline ends. The CDR3 is made up of 13 amino acids. CDR3 in DNA: TGTGCCAGCAGCCCCGGGGGGCCCCTCGAGCAGTTCTTC. Translating it yields CASSPGGPLEQFF.

V and J are TRBV4-3 and TRBJ2-1; TRBD2 matches at 8 bases. Looked up from germline, CDR1 is LGHNA and CDR2 is YSLEER. The CDR3 contains 16 residues. V lost 4 bases, J lost 2 bases, and 7 bases stayed unmatched. The DNA of the CDR3 is TGCGCCAGCAGCCGGACTACTAGCGGAGCCTACAATGAGCAGTTCTTC. Translated, it gives CASSRTTSGAYNEQFF.